The clone carrying this T cell receptor (beta chain) was observed a few times. What it binds is unknown. Stem cell-like memory, regulatory, central memory and naive CD4+ cells were sorted via CD45RO/CCR7/CD25/CD127/CD95/CD27. This CDR3 is built from 14 residues. Germline V gene lookup returns CDR1 MDHEN and CDR2 SYDVKM. Trimming left V 6 bases short and J 6 bases short, with 15 bases between. The sample originates from a study of beta chain features in type 1 diabetes. Whole-study context: Sorted cells from all samples, numbering approximately 110,000,000, were examined. Study-wide findings and caveats: The naive, central memory and Treg TCRB repertoires showed an apparent similarity that was greater among patients than among healthy donors. Shorter TCRB CDR3s, moderately but significantly so, marked every one of the four CD4+ subsets in Type 1 diabetes patients.

TCRB transcripts that were expressed got sequenced, as all of the isolated RNA had been reverse transcribed. Data came from immunoSEQ multiplex PCR; TCRdb stores just in-frame clones and leaves some out. The data show 310,000 or so clones, with 15% seen just once and 0.015% held by the top ten. This sequence was found in a man younger than 35 with type 1 diabetes. What was sequenced was naive CD4+ T cells from blood. V and J are TRBV28 and TRBJ2-4; perhaps TRBD1 as D (5 bases). CDR3 DNA sequence: TGTGCCAGCAGGGCAGGGTTGCCCGCAAACATTCAGTACTTC. Amino acid sequence: CASRAGLPANIQYF.